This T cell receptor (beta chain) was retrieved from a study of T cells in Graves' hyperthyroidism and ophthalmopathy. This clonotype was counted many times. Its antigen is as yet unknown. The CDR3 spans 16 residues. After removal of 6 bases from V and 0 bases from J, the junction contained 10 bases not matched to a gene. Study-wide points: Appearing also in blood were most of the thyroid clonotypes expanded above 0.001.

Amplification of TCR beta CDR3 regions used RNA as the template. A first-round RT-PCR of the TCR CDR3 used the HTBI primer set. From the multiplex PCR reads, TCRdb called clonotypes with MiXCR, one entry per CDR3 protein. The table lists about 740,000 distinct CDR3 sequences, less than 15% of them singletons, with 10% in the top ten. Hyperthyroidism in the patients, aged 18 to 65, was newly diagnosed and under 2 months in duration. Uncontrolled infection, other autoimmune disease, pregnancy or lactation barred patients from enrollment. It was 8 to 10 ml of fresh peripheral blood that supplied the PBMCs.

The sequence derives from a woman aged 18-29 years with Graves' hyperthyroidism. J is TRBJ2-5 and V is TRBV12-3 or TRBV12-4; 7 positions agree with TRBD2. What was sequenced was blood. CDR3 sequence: CASRLSGVTYQETQYF. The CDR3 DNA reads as TGTGCCAGCAGGCTGAGCGGGGTCACCTACCAAGAGACCCAGTACTTC.